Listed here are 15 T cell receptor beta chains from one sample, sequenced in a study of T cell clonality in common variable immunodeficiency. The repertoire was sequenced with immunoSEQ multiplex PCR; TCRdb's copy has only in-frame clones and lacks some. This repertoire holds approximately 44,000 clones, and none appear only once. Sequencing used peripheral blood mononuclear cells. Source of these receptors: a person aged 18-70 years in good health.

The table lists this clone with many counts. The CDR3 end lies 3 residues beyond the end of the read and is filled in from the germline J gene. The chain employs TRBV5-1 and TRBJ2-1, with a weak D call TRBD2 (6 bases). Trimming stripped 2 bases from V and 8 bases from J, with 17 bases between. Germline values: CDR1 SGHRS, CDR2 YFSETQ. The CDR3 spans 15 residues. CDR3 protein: CASSFGRGDFYEQFF. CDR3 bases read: TGCGCCAGCAGCTTCGGTCGCGGGGACTTCTATGAG.

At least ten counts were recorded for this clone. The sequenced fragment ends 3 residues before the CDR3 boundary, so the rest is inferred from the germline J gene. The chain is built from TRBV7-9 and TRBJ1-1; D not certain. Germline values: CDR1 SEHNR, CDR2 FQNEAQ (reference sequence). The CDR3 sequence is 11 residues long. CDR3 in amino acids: CASSLARVAFF. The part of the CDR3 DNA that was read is TGTGCCAGCAGCTTAGCGCGGGTA.

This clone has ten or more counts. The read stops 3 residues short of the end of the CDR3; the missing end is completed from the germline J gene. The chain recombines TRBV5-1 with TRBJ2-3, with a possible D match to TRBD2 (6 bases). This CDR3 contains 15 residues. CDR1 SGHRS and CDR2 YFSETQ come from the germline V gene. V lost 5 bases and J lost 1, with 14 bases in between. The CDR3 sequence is CASRPPGAGTDTQYF. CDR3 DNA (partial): TGCGCCAGCAGGCCCCCGGGAGCGGGCACAGATACG. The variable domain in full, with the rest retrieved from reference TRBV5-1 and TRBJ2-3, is KAGVTQTPRYLIKTRGQQVTLSCSPISGHRSVSWYQQTPGQGLQFLFEYFSETQRNKGNFPGRFSGRQFSNSRSEMNVSTLELGDSALYLCASRPPGAGTDTQYFGPGTRLTVL.

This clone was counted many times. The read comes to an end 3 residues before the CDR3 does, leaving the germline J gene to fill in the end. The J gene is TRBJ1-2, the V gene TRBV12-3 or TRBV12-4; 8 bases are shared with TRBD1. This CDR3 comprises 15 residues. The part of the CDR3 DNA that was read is TGTGCCAGCAGCCCCAGGGCAGGGGGCTGGAGAGGC. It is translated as CASSPRAGGWRG. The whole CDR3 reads CASSPRAGGWRGYTF.

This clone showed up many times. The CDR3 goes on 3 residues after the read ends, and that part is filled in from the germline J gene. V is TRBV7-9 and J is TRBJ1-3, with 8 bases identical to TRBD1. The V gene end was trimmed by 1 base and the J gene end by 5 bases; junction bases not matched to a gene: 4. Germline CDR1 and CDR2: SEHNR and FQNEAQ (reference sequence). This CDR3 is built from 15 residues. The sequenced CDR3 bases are TGTGCCAGCAGCTTAGTGACAGGGGACCGAAACACC. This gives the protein CASSLVTGDRNT. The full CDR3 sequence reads CASSLVTGDRNTIYF. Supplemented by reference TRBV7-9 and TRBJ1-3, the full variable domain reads DTGVSQNPRHKITKRGQNVTFRCDPISEHNRLYWYRQTLGQGPEFLTYFQNEAQLEKSRLLSDRFSAERPKGSFSTLEIQRTEQGDSAMYLCASSLVTGDRNTIYFGEGSWLTVV.

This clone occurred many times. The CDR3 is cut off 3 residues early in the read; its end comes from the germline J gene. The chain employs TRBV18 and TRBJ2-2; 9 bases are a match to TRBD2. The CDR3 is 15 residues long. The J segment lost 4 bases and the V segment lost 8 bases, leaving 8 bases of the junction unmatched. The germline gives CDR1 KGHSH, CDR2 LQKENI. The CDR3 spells CASQIAGEGTGELFF. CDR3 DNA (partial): TGTGCCAGCCAGATAGCGGGAGAAGGCACCGGGGAG. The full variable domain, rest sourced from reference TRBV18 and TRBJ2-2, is NAGVMQNPRHLVRRRGQEARLRCSPMKGHSHVYWYRQLPEEGLKFMVYLQKENIIDESGMPKERFSAEFPKEGPSILRIQQVVRGDSAAYFCASQIAGEGTGELFFGEGSRLTVL.

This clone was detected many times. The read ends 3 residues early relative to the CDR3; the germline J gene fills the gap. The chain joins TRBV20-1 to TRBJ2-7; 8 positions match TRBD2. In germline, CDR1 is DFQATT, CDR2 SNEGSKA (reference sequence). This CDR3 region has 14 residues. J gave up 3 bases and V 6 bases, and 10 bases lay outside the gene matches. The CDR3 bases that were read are TGCAGTGCGGAGGCCGGGGGGGCCGTCTACGAG. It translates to CSAEAGGAVYE. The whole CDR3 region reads CSAEAGGAVYEQYF.

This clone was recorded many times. The part of the CDR3 DNA that was read is TGTGCCAGCAGTCGTCCAGACTTCACAGATACG. This sequence encodes CASSRPDFTDT. The full-length CDR3 reads as CASSRPDFTDTQYF. The chain couples TRBV7-3 to TRBJ2-3; D not certain. The missing CDR3 end, 3 residues past where the read stops, is filled in from the germline J gene. V lost 6 bases and J 2 bases, leaving 12 bases between the germline ends. The CDR3 loop spans 14 amino acids. The V gene's germline CDR1 is SGHTA and CDR2 FQGTGA. The whole variable domain, remainder taken from reference TRBV7-3 and TRBJ2-3, is GAGVSQTPSNKVTEKGKYVELRCDPISGHTALYWYRQSLGQGPEFLIYFQGTGAADDSGLPNDRFFAVRPEGSVSTLKIQRTERGDSAVYLCASSRPDFTDTQYFGPGTRLTVL.

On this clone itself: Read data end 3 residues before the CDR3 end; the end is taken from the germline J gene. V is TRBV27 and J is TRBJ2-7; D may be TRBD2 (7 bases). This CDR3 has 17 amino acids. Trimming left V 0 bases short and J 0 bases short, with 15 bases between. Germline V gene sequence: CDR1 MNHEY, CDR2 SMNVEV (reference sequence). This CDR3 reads CASSLSGGGVSSYEQYF. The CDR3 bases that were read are TGTGCCAGCAGTTTATCGGGGGGGGGCGTAAGCTCCTACGAG.

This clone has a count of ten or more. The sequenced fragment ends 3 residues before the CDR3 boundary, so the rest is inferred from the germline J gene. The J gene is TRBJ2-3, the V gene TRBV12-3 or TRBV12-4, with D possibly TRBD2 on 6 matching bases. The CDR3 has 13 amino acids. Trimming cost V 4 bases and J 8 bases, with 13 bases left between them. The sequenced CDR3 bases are TGTGCCAGCAGTTCCGGGGGAGGAGGTACG. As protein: CASSSGGGGT. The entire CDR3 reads CASSSGGGGTQYF.

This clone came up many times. CDR3 in amino acids: CASSALTGNYGYTF. The DNA read from the CDR3 is TGTGCCAGTAGTGCCCTTACGGGGAACTATGGC. J is TRBJ1-2 and V is TRBV19; D remains ambiguous. The CDR3 end falls 3 residues outside the read, so it is completed with the germline J gene. The germline V gene encodes CDR1 LNHDA and CDR2 SQIVND (reference sequence). V lost 5 bases to trimming and J lost 2 bases, with 12 bases between them. The CDR3 runs to 14 residues.

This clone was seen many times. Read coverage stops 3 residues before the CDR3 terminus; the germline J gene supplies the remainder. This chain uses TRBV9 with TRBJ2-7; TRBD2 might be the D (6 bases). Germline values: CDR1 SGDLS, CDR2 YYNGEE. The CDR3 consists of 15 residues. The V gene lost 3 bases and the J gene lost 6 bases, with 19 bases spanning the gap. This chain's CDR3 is CASSAELAGRSEQYF. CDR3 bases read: TGTGCCAGCAGCGCAGAGCTGGCGGGGCGTAGCGAG.

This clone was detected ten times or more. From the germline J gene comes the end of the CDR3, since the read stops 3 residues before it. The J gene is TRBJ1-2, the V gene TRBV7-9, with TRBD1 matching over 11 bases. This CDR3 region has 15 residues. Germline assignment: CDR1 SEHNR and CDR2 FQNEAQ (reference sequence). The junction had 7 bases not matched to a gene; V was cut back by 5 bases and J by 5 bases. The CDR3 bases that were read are TGTGCCAGCAGCACCCGGGACAGGGGGTTATATGGC. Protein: CASSTRDRGLYG. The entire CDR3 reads CASSTRDRGLYGYTF.

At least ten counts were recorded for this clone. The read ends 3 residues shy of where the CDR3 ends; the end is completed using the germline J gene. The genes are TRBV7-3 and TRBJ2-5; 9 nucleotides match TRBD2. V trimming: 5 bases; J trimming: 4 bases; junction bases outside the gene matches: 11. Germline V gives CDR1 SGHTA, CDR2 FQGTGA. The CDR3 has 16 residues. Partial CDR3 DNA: TGTGCCAGCAGCCCAGGGGCGGGGGGGCCAGGAGAGACC. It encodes CASSPGAGGPGET. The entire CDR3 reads CASSPGAGGPGETQYF.

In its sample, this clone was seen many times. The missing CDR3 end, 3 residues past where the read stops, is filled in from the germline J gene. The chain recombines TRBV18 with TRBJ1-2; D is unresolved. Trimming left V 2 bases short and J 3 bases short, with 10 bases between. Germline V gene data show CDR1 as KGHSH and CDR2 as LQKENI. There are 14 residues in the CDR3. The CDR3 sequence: CASSPGRGYYGYTF. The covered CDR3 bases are TGTGCCAGCTCACCAGGACGGGGATACTATGGC. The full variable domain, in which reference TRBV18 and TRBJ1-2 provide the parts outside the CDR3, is NAGVMQNPRHLVRRRGQEARLRCSPMKGHSHVYWYRQLPEEGLKFMVYLQKENIIDESGMPKERFSAEFPKEGPSILRIQQVVRGDSAAYFCASSPGRGYYGYTFGSGTRLTVV.